Each of the 16 T cell receptor beta chains below was sequenced from the same sample in a study of CD8+ T cells in alopecia areata. After isolation, RNA underwent reverse transcription to generate cDNA as the sequencing template. TCRdb keeps only in-frame clones here, not all; method: immunoSEQ multiplex PCR. Of 45,000 to 70,000 clones detected, around 96% appear once; the ten largest clones hold about a quarter. The specimen comprised CD8+ T cells sorted from blood, sampled at week 0. The receptor source for this set is a human donor with alopecia areata.

The chain links TRBV29-1 to TRBJ2-7; D perhaps matches TRBD1 (6 bases). V lost 7 bases, J lost 3 bases, and 16 bases lay in between. Germline loops: CDR1 SQVTM, CDR2 ANQGSEA. The CDR3 extends over 13 amino acids. CDR3 coding DNA: TGCAGCGCCGAGACAGGACTTGACTACGAGCAGTACTTC. Encoded protein: CSAETGLDYEQYF.

The chain links TRBV5-6 to TRBJ2-2, with D possibly TRBD1 on 6 matching bases. The CDR3 has 15 residues. Germline V gene lookup returns CDR1 SGHDT and CDR2 YYEEEE. The ends were cut back, 4 bases at V and 3 bases at J, with 13 bases in the middle. The CDR3 here is CASSPSPGDTGELFF. Here the CDR3 DNA reads TGTGCCAGCAGCCCATCACCAGGGGACACCGGGGAGCTGTTTTTT.

The genes are TRBV2 and TRBJ1-5; no firm D call. CDR1 SNHLY and CDR2 FYNNEI come from the germline V gene. V lost 3 bases, J lost 6 bases, and 12 bases lay in between. The CDR3 runs 14 residues. The CDR3 DNA is TGTGCCAGCAGTGACGGGAATTCGGCTCAGCCCCAGCATTTT. Protein sequence: CASSDGNSAQPQHF. Filled out from reference TRBV2 and TRBJ1-5, the complete variable domain reads EPEVTQTPSHQVTQMGQEVILRCVPISNHLYFYWYRQILGQKVEFLVSFYNNEISEKSEIFDDQFSVERPDGSNFTLKIRSTKLEDSAMYFCASSDGNSAQPQHFGDGTRLSIL.

V and J are TRBV7-9 and TRBJ2-3, with D possibly TRBD2 on 6 matching bases. Trimming pared 5 bases from V and 5 bases from J, leaving 26 bases between. CDR1 and CDR2 from the germline V gene are SEHNR and FQNEAQ (reference sequence). The CDR3 length is 18 residues. The CDR3 sequence is CASSIWYSGDGGEDTQYF. The DNA of the CDR3 is TGTGCCAGCAGCATATGGTATTCGGGCGACGGAGGGGAAGATACGCAGTATTTT.

The rearrangement joins TRBV7-6 to TRBJ2-5, with a tentative D call TRBD1 (5 bases). The CDR3 sequence is 15 residues long. Germline V gene lookup returns CDR1 SGHVS and CDR2 FNYEAQ. With 6 bases removed from V and 0 bases from J, the gap between germline ends came to 14 bases. The CDR3 DNA reads as TGTGCCAGCAGTTGGGGTGGGGCAGACCAAGAGACCCAGTACTTC. It encodes CASSWGGADQETQYF.

This clone is medium-sized (0.01 to 0.1%). The conserved phenylalanine or tryptophan normally closing the CDR3 is absent here, so this likely arose from a read error. Because the CDR3's place on the DNA is in doubt, the DNA is left out and the CDR3 is given as listed by TCRdb. The CDR3 spells CASSEATSTVPKGL. The chain links TRBV6-1 to TRBJ2-3. The CDR3 spans 14 amino acids, including both terminal residues. Germline assignment: CDR1 MNHNS and CDR2 SASEGT.

The chain is built from TRBV6-5 and TRBJ2-5; possibly TRBD1 or TRBD2 for D (5 bases each). Trimming removed 5 bases from V and 1 base from J, with 11 bases in between. The CDR3 runs 14 residues. In germline, CDR1 is MNHEY, CDR2 SVGAGI. DNA for the CDR3: TGTGCCAGCAGTCCAAGGGACGGCCAAGAGACCCAGTACTTC. Protein sequence: CASSPRDGQETQYF.

The rearrangement uses TRBV10-2 and TRBJ2-7; TRBD1 matches at 10 bases. V was clipped by 5 bases and J by 6 bases; unmatched bases: 7. CDR3 length: 14 amino acids. Germline CDR1 WSHSY, CDR2 SAAADI. The CDR3 protein is CASSSRDRGFEQYF. DNA of the CDR3: TGCGCCAGCAGTTCCCGGGACAGGGGATTCGAGCAGTACTTC.

The V call is TRBV27, the J call TRBJ1-1; perhaps TRBD1 as D (5 bases). This CDR3 comprises 14 residues. CDR1 is MNHEY and CDR2 is SMNVEV in the germline V gene (reference sequence). V lost 5 bases to trimming and J lost 1 base, with 11 bases between them. This CDR3 reads CASSPGGPNTEAFF. CDR3 nucleotide sequence: TGTGCCAGCAGTCCCGGGGGTCCGAACACTGAAGCTTTCTTT.

As DNA, the CDR3 is TGCGCCAGCAGCCAGGGCTTCGGGGAGGAATACGAGCAGTACTTC. This translates into CASSQGFGEEYEQYF. The chain recombines TRBV4-3 with TRBJ2-7, with a tentative D call TRBD2 (6 bases). Germline V gives CDR1 LGHNA, CDR2 YSLEER. Trimming left V 3 bases short and J 4 bases short, with 16 bases between. The CDR3 length is 15 residues.

This clone was observed once. The rearrangement uses TRBV7-9 and TRBJ1-1; perhaps TRBD1 as D (6 bases). The CDR3 has 16 residues. V lost 6 bases to trimming and J lost 1 base, with 18 bases between them. The V gene's germline CDR1 is SEHNR and CDR2 FQNEAQ (reference sequence). The CDR3 DNA reads TGTGCCAGCAGACCACCCGCAGGGGTCGGGAACACTGAAGCTTTCTTT. Encoded protein: CASRPPAGVGNTEAFF.

In its sample, this clone was seen once. V usage is TRBV7-8 and J usage is TRBJ2-1; TRBD2 matches 11 bases. Germline V gives CDR1 SGHVS, CDR2 FQNEAQ. The CDR3 totals 15 residues. Germline trimming cut 5 bases from V and 4 bases from J; bases unmatched to any gene: 4. CDR3 region: CASSPRLAGYNEQFF. The CDR3 region has the DNA TGTGCCAGCAGCCCGCGACTAGCGGGGTACAATGAGCAGTTCTTC.

V is TRBV29-1 and J is TRBJ2-3; D is unclear. V was clipped by 3 bases and J by 3 bases, with 10 bases between them. Germline-derived CDR1 and CDR2 are SQVTM and ANQGSEA. This CDR3 contains 13 residues. The CDR3 sequence is CSVDWGRTDTQYF. As DNA, the CDR3 is TGCAGCGTTGACTGGGGAAGGACAGATACGCAGTATTTT.

The chain's CDR3 is CASSPGSGGGANEQFF. In nucleotides, the CDR3 is TGCGCCAGCAGCCCAGGTTCTGGCGGGGGGGCCAATGAGCAGTTCTTC. J is TRBJ2-1 and V is TRBV5-1; 9 bases are shared with TRBD2. The CDR3 runs to 16 residues. J was trimmed by 6 bases and V by 4 bases; bases with no gene match: 11. Germline-derived CDR1 and CDR2 are SGHRS and YFSETQ.

J is TRBJ2-4 and V is TRBV4-1; maybe TRBD1 (6 bases). From germline, CDR1 is MGHRA and CDR2 YSYEKL. V was cut by 4 bases and J by 7 bases, with 17 bases left in between. CDR3 length: 15 residues. The CDR3 sequence is CASSPDIQGWNIQYF. Written as DNA, the CDR3 is TGCGCCAGCAGCCCAGATATACAGGGCTGGAACATTCAGTACTTC.

This rearrangement joins TRBV5-1 to TRBJ1-2; weak D call: TRBD1 (6 bases). V was shortened by 3 bases and J by 4 bases, with 10 bases between the two germline ends. Germline V gene data show CDR1 as SGHRS and CDR2 as YFSETQ. The CDR3 covers 13 residues. CDR3 in amino acids: CASSWTESYGYTF. DNA of the CDR3: TGCGCCAGCAGCTGGACAGAAAGCTATGGCTACACCTTC.